These 28 T cell receptor beta chains were sequenced from one sample in a study of shared clonotypes between healthy human individuals. TCRdb keeps only in-frame clones here, not all; method: immunoSEQ multiplex PCR. The sample has some 1.4 million clones; around 97% are singletons. The sample consisted of naive CD4+ T cells sorted from blood. Noted subset: CD45RA+ positively selected. Every receptor here comes from a man aged 25-45 years in good health.

This clone was counted a few times. CDR3 sequence: CASSSQGIGELFF. Written as DNA, the CDR3 is TGTGCCAGCAGCTCCCAGGGAATCGGGGAGCTGTTTTTT. V usage is TRBV7-9 and J usage is TRBJ2-2, with a possible D match to TRBD1 (5 bases). The CDR3 is 13 residues long. Per germline, CDR1 SEHNR and CDR2 FQNEAQ (reference sequence). The V and J ends lost 4 bases and 7 bases respectively, with 10 bases between them.

V gene TRBV6-5 combines with J gene TRBJ2-5, with D possibly being TRBD1 or TRBD2 (5 bases each). This CDR3 has 14 amino acids. Germline values: CDR1 MNHEY, CDR2 SVGAGI. The V gene lost 0 bases and the J gene lost 5 bases, with 10 bases spanning the gap. CDR3 sequence (DNA): TGTGCCAGCAGTTACTCGACGGGGCACGAGACCCAGTACTTC. This translates into CASSYSTGHETQYF.

J is TRBJ2-3 and V is TRBV6-1; maybe TRBD2 (7 bases). Germline lookup yields CDR1 MNHNS and CDR2 SASEGT. The CDR3 runs 18 residues. Trimming took off 0 bases at V and 6 bases at J, with 22 bases between the two ends. CDR3 coding DNA: TGTGCCAGCAGTGAAGCGTGGGGCGGGGGCGCTTGGTGGGATACGCAGTATTTT. Protein: CASSEAWGGGAWWDTQYF.

V and J are TRBV11-2 and TRBJ1-2; 8 nucleotides line up with TRBD1. The CDR3 contains 14 residues. V lost 6 bases, J lost 7 bases, and 10 bases stayed unmatched. Looked up from germline, CDR1 is SGHAT and CDR2 is FQNNGV. This chain's CDR3 is CASRRTGPWGGYTF. DNA of the CDR3: TGTGCCAGCAGAAGGACAGGGCCCTGGGGTGGCTACACCTTC.

The chain has TRBV7-6 and TRBJ2-7; tentatively, D is TRBD1 (6 bases). Between the trimmed V and J ends, which lost 0 bases and 1 base, there was a span of 10 bases. The CDR3 runs 15 residues. Germline V lookup: CDR1 SGHVS, CDR2 FNYEAQ. DNA of the CDR3: TGTGCCAGCAGCTTAGCCGTACAGGGATCCTACGAGCAGTACTTC. This translates into CASSLAVQGSYEQYF.

The rearrangement links TRBV9 to TRBJ2-1; the match to TRBD1 covers 9 bases. Looked up from germline, CDR1 is SGDLS and CDR2 is YYNGEE. This CDR3 has 16 amino acids. V dropped 4 bases and J dropped 2; count of bases not matched to a gene: 7. The CDR3 DNA reads TGTGCCAGCAGCATGGGACAGGGAATCACCTACAATGAGCAGTTCTTC. Residues: CASSMGQGITYNEQFF.

The CDR3 region has the DNA TGCAGCGTCAGTATGGGAAGCAATCAGCCCCAGCATTTT. It encodes CSVSMGSNQPQHF. The chain has TRBV29-1 and TRBJ1-5; no firm D call. The germline gives CDR1 SQVTM, CDR2 ANQGSEA. This CDR3 is 13 amino acids long. With 6 bases removed from V and 1 base from J, the gap between germline ends came to 10 bases.

Here the CDR3 reads CASSISGSRQPQHF. For the CDR3, the DNA is TGTGCCAGTAGTATATCGGGGTCGAGACAGCCCCAGCATTTT. The chain has TRBV19 and TRBJ1-5; D remains ambiguous. Germline V lookup: CDR1 LNHDA, CDR2 SQIVND (reference sequence). The CDR3 covers 14 residues. V dropped 2 bases and J dropped 7 bases, with 12 bases sitting between them.

The CDR3 nucleotides are TGTGCCAGCAGTGCTTCTCCTAGCGGGAGCGGGGAGACCCAGTACTTC. Translated, it gives CASSASPSGSGETQYF. The chain employs TRBV6-4 and TRBJ2-5, with TRBD2 matching over 10 bases. This CDR3 has 16 residues. V dropped 4 bases and J dropped 5; count of bases not matched to a gene: 10. Germline CDR1 reads MRHNA; CDR2 reads SNTAGT.

In the case of this clone: Other DNA sequences from this sample encode an identical CDR3 as well. The rearrangement joins TRBV2 to TRBJ1-5; D possibly corresponds to TRBD1 (6 bases). Germline V CDR1 and CDR2: SNHLY, FYNNEI. Trimming removed 8 bases at V and 4 bases at J, with 12 bases between. This CDR3 has 13 residues. The CDR3 DNA reads as TGTGCCAGCTCCCGGACAGCAAATCAGCCCCAGCATTTT. This codes for CASSRTANQPQHF.

The rearrangement uses TRBV5-5 and TRBJ2-7; TRBD1 matches at 7 bases. Germline V gives CDR1 SGHKS, CDR2 YYEKEE (reference sequence). The CDR3 runs to 15 residues. The J segment lost 1 base and the V segment lost 2 bases, leaving 6 bases of the junction unmatched. The CDR3 DNA sequence: TGTGCCAGCAGCTTATCCGGGACAGCTTCCTACGAGCAGTACTTC. Translation gives CASSLSGTASYEQYF.

This CDR3 reads CASRFQGRFSGANVLTF. CDR3 DNA sequence: TGTGCCAGTAGGTTCCAGGGTCGATTCTCTGGGGCCAACGTCCTGACTTTC. The V gene is TRBV19, the J gene TRBJ2-6; tentatively, D is TRBD1 (5 bases). The V end lost 6 bases, the J end lost 0 bases, and 15 bases lay between the germline ends. The CDR3 sequence is 17 residues long. Germline V lookup: CDR1 LNHDA, CDR2 SQIVND (reference sequence).

The chain is built from TRBV6-5 and TRBJ1-4, with 8 bases lining up with TRBD1. From germline, CDR1 is MNHEY and CDR2 SVGAGI. The CDR3 is made up of 16 amino acids. V shed 1 base and J 1 base; nucleotides not matched to a gene: 2. The CDR3 region is CASSYYRGVTNEKLFF. CDR3 nucleotides: TGTGCCAGCAGTTACTACAGGGGGGTAACTAATGAAAAACTGTTTTTT.

This sequence joins TRBV13 and TRBJ2-7; D may be TRBD1 or TRBD2 (5 bases each). Germline assignment: CDR1 PRHDT and CDR2 FYEKMQ (reference sequence). This CDR3 has 14 residues. The V gene lost 6 bases and the J gene lost 2 bases, with 14 bases spanning the gap. The chain's CDR3 is CASSPRRGAYEQYF. CDR3 DNA sequence: TGTGCCAGCAGTCCCAGGAGAGGGGCCTACGAGCAGTACTTC.

The V and J genes are TRBV15 and TRBJ1-1; D is perhaps TRBD1 (6 bases). Germline V gene sequence: CDR1 LNHNV, CDR2 YYDKDF (reference sequence). CDR3 length: 14 amino acids. Trimming shortened V by 3 bases and J by 6 bases, and 14 bases separated the two germline ends. In DNA form, the CDR3 reads TGTGCCACCAGCAGGTTGGACAGTGGGGCTGAAGCTTTCTTT. Encoded protein: CATSRLDSGAEAFF.

The chain combines TRBV6-5 with TRBJ1-5, with 7 positions matching TRBD1. The CDR3 runs 11 residues. Germline loops: CDR1 MNHEY, CDR2 SVGAGI. The J segment lost 9 bases and the V segment lost 4 bases, leaving 0 bases of the junction unmatched. The CDR3 loop is CASSSGGPQHF. Written as DNA, the CDR3 is TGTGCCAGCAGTTCAGGGGGGCCCCAGCATTTT.

V usage is TRBV5-1 and J usage is TRBJ2-7; perhaps TRBD1 as D (6 bases). The V end lost 8 bases, the J end lost 2 bases, and 20 bases lay between the germline ends. The CDR3 runs to 15 residues. Per germline, CDR1 SGHRS and CDR2 YFSETQ. This CDR3 is CARGTDRRKAYEQYF. DNA for the CDR3: TGCGCCAGGGGGACGGACAGACGAAAAGCCTACGAGCAGTACTTC. Supplemented by reference TRBV5-1 and TRBJ2-7, the full variable domain reads KAGVTQTPRYLIKTRGQQVTLSCSPISGHRSVSWYQQTPGQGLQFLFEYFSETQRNKGNFPGRFSGRQFSNSRSEMNVSTLELGDSALYLCARGTDRRKAYEQYFGPGTRLTVT.

This chain connects TRBV14 to TRBJ2-1; 8 bases are shared with TRBD2. This CDR3 is built from 15 residues. CDR1 is SGHDN and CDR2 is FVKESK in the germline V gene. The trim removed 3 bases at V and 6 bases at J, leaving 7 bases unmatched. In DNA form, the CDR3 reads TGTGCCAGCAGCCAGGGACTAGGGTCTCGCAATGAGCAGTTCTTC. Translation: CASSQGLGSRNEQFF.

Points on this clone: Other DNA sequences in the sample encode the same CDR3. This rearrangement joins TRBV11-2 to TRBJ2-5, with D possibly matching TRBD2 (5 bases). The CDR3 runs to 13 residues. V dropped 5 bases and J dropped 2 bases, with 9 bases sitting between them. In germline, CDR1 is SGHAT, CDR2 FQNNGV. The CDR3 loop reads CASSRGFQETQYF. The CDR3 DNA reads TGTGCCAGCAGCCGAGGGTTTCAAGAGACCCAGTACTTC.

This chain joins TRBV5-1 and TRBJ2-1; 11 bases fit TRBD2. Germline CDR1 SGHRS, CDR2 YFSETQ. There are 16 residues in the CDR3. The V segment lost 3 bases and the J segment 6 bases; nucleotides outside the gene matches: 8. The CDR3 coding sequence is TGCGCCAGCAGCTCGTCCCTAGCGGGAGGTAGCAATGAGCAGTTCTTC. Amino acid sequence: CASSSSLAGGSNEQFF.

The chain links TRBV19 to TRBJ2-5; D tentatively reads TRBD1 or TRBD2 (7 bases each). This CDR3 is built from 15 residues. CDR1 and CDR2 from the germline V gene are LNHDA and SQIVND (reference sequence). With 5 bases removed from V and 5 bases from J, the gap between germline ends came to 18 bases. CDR3 amino acids: CASSPLRQGGETQYF. In DNA, the CDR3 is TGTGCCAGTAGTCCTCTACGACAGGGAGGGGAGACCCAGTACTTC.

The CDR3 loop is CASSGTEGEKLFF. For the CDR3, the DNA is TGCGCCAGCAGCGGGACAGAGGGTGAAAAACTGTTTTTT. This chain joins TRBV5-1 and TRBJ1-4; 7 bases map to TRBD1. This CDR3 comprises 13 residues. In germline, CDR1 is SGHRS, CDR2 YFSETQ. The J segment lost 7 bases and the V segment lost 4 bases, leaving 4 bases of the junction unmatched.

The chain employs TRBV30 and TRBJ1-1; D gene ambiguous. The CDR3 length is 18 residues. Germline loops: CDR1 GTSNPN, CDR2 SVGIG (reference sequence). V lost 4 bases and J 0 bases, leaving 24 bases between the germline ends. CDR3 nucleotide sequence: TGTGCCTGGAAAGTGGGGTTTGAGGGCGGTCTACTGAACACTGAAGCTTTCTTT. Protein product: CAWKVGFEGGLLNTEAFF.

The V call is TRBV30, the J call TRBJ1-2; D is uncertain. The ends were cut back, 2 bases at V and 4 bases at J, with 17 bases in the middle. Germline V CDR1 and CDR2: GTSNPN, SVGIG (reference sequence). CDR3 length: 15 residues. This chain's CDR3 is CAWSLNEWRSYGYTF. In DNA form, the CDR3 reads TGTGCCTGGAGTCTTAATGAGTGGCGCTCCTATGGCTACACCTTC.

Here the CDR3 DNA reads TGTGCCAGCAGCATTGGGCAGGGTGAAGCTTTCTTT. Its translation is CASSIGQGEAFF. The rearrangement uses TRBV11-2 and TRBJ1-1; D possibly corresponds to TRBD1 (5 bases). The CDR3 sequence is 12 residues long. Germline CDR1 reads SGHAT; CDR2 reads FQNNGV. Trimming took off 5 bases at V and 7 bases at J, with 11 bases between the two ends.

The chain couples TRBV5-1 to TRBJ2-3; 7 bases map to TRBD2. The J segment lost 0 bases and the V segment lost 6 bases, leaving 22 bases of the junction unmatched. CDR3 length: 20 amino acids. CDR1 SGHRS and CDR2 YFSETQ come from the germline V gene. DNA of the CDR3: TGCGCCAGCACCCCTAGTACTGTCCCACGGGGAGGGCCGAGCACAGATACGCAGTATTTT. As protein: CASTPSTVPRGGPSTDTQYF.

DNA of the CDR3: TGTGCCAGCCGAGCCACAGGGAACCCCACAGATACGCAGTATTTT. Protein sequence: CASRATGNPTDTQYF. This rearrangement joins TRBV11-1 to TRBJ2-3; a weak D match, TRBD1 (6 bases). This CDR3 has 15 residues. The V end was cut by 8 bases, the J end by 2 bases, with 17 bases between. Germline V gene data show CDR1 as SGHAT and CDR2 as FQDESV (reference sequence). Looking up the rest from reference TRBV11-1 and TRBJ2-3 gives the full variable domain: EAEVAQSPRYKITEKSQAVAFWCDPISGHATLYWYRQILGQGPELLVQFQDESVVDDSQLPKDRFSAERLKGVDSTLKIQPAELGDSAMYLCASRATGNPTDTQYFGPGTRLTVL.

J is TRBJ2-1 and V is TRBV7-9; TRBD2 matches at 11 bases. Trimming took 6 bases from V and 7 from J; bases not matched to a gene: 14. The CDR3 consists of 17 residues. Germline V CDR1 and CDR2: SEHNR, FQNEAQ (reference sequence). CDR3 DNA: TGTGCCAGCAGATGGACCTTAGCGGGAGGGCCTGTGAATGAGCAGTTCTTC. This translates into CASRWTLAGGPVNEQFF.